The 10 T cell receptor beta chains below come from one sample, sequenced in a study of shared clonotypes between healthy human individuals. Sequenced by immunoSEQ multiplex PCR; TCRdb stores in-frame clones only, minus some. The sample contains roughly 640,000 clones, less than 85% of which appear only once. Sequencing was done on a sample of memory CD4+ T cells sorted from blood. Stated subset: CD45RA-negative fraction. The receptor set was obtained from a woman aged 25-40 years in good health.

The chain employs TRBV5-1 and TRBJ1-1; possibly TRBD1 for D (5 bases). V lost 0 bases to trimming and J lost 6 bases, with 12 bases between them. The CDR3 covers 14 residues. Germline V CDR1 and CDR2: SGHRS, YFSETQ. CDR3 sequence reads: CASSLDGASAEAFF. CDR3 nucleotide sequence: TGCGCCAGCAGCTTGGATGGGGCTAGTGCTGAAGCTTTCTTT. Full variable domain (missing parts from reference TRBV5-1 and TRBJ1-1): KAGVTQTPRYLIKTRGQQVTLSCSPISGHRSVSWYQQTPGQGLQFLFEYFSETQRNKGNFPGRFSGRQFSNSRSEMNVSTLELGDSALYLCASSLDGASAEAFFGQGTRLTVV.

The rearrangement joins TRBV5-1 to TRBJ2-5; D ambiguous. The germline CDR1 and CDR2 sequences are SGHRS and YFSETQ. CDR3 length: 14 amino acids. V was shortened by 4 bases and J by 1 base, with 11 bases between the two germline ends. The CDR3 spells CASSPPGTQETQYF. CDR3 DNA sequence: TGCGCCAGCAGCCCCCCCGGCACCCAAGAGACCCAGTACTTC.

The J gene is TRBJ2-2, the V gene TRBV6-1; 9 positions match TRBD2. This CDR3 region has 15 residues. Trimming at V came to 7 bases and at J to 6 bases, leaving 9 bases not matched to a gene. Germline CDR1 and CDR2: MNHNS and SASEGT. In DNA form, the CDR3 reads TGTGCCAGCAATTCCGGGACTAGCATAGCCGGGGAGCTGTTTTTT. Amino acid sequence: CASNSGTSIAGELFF.

The V gene is TRBV2, the J gene TRBJ2-7; TRBD1 matches at 9 bases. J lost 11 bases, V lost 7 bases, and 9 bases had no gene match. The CDR3 sequence is 12 residues long. Germline CDR1 SNHLY, CDR2 FYNNEI. The CDR3 here is CASILQGAHEYF. The CDR3 DNA sequence: TGTGCCAGCATTTTACAGGGGGCGCATGAGTACTTC.

This chain joins TRBV28 and TRBJ2-7, with 9 bases that match TRBD1. V lost 8 bases to trimming and J lost 6 bases; unmatched junction nucleotides: 8. The CDR3 loop spans 13 amino acids. CDR1 is MDHEN and CDR2 is SYDVKM in the germline V gene. CDR3 in amino acids: CASLRDRVGEQYF. CDR3 DNA sequence: TGTGCCAGCCTCCGGGACAGGGTTGGCGAGCAGTACTTC.

The gene calls are TRBV7-9 and TRBJ2-5, with unresolved D. The CDR3 has 13 residues. The V gene lost 6 bases and the J gene lost 5 bases, with 13 bases spanning the gap. CDR1 is SEHNR and CDR2 is FQNEAQ in the germline V gene (reference sequence). The CDR3 DNA is TGTGCCAGCAGTAACGGGTGGTCGGAGACCCAGTACTTC. Amino acids: CASSNGWSETQYF.

The gene calls are TRBV5-1 and TRBJ1-2; D is uncertain. V lost 3 bases, J lost 5 bases, and 11 bases lay in between. CDR1 SGHRS and CDR2 YFSETQ come from the germline V gene. The CDR3 sequence is 13 residues long. CDR3 sequence reads: CASSSERDYGYTF. CDR3 nucleotides: TGCGCCAGCAGCTCGGAAAGGGATTATGGCTACACCTTC.

This clone was found many times. This rearrangement joins TRBV28 to TRBJ1-2, with 7 bases fitting TRBD1. This CDR3 has 14 amino acids. Trimming removed 6 bases from V and 4 bases from J; junction bases left unmatched: 8. The germline CDR1 and CDR2 sequences are MDHEN and SYDVKM. In nucleotides, the CDR3 is TGTGCCAGCAGAGCCCAGGGGGGCCTCTATGGCTACACCTTC. Protein sequence: CASRAQGGLYGYTF.

The chain joins TRBV14 to TRBJ1-1; D not certain. Germline assignment: CDR1 SGHDN and CDR2 FVKESK. V dropped 4 bases and J dropped 1 base, with 10 bases sitting between them. The CDR3 is made up of 14 amino acids. The CDR3 bases are TGTGCCAGCAGCCGGGAGGGTTGGAACACTGAAGCTTTCTTT. It specifies CASSREGWNTEAFF. Filled out from reference TRBV14 and TRBJ1-1, the complete variable domain reads EAGVTQFPSHSVIEKGQTVTLRCDPISGHDNLYWYRRVMGKEIKFLLHFVKESKQDESGMPNNRFLAERTGGTYSTLKVQPAELEDSGVYFCASSREGWNTEAFFGQGTRLTVV.

The rearrangement links TRBV19 to TRBJ2-3; D possibly uses TRBD1 or TRBD2 (5 bases each). Germline V gene sequence: CDR1 LNHDA, CDR2 SQIVND (reference sequence). Trimming shortened V by 3 bases and J by 4 bases, and 11 bases separated the two germline ends. This CDR3 region has 14 residues. The CDR3 DNA reads as TGTGCCAGTAGTATCGTCCAGGGAGCAGATACGCAGTATTTT. Translation: CASSIVQGADTQYF.